This T cell receptor (beta chain) was sequenced during a study of CD8 T cells in ankylosing spondylitis. Construction of TCR beta libraries was performed using quantitative 5'-RACE with molecular barcodes. TCRdb redid the calling of the 5' RACE reads with MiXCR, one entry per CDR3 protein. The table has tens of thousands of distinct CDR3 sequences, 9.5% to 12% seen once; the top ten hold roughly 1.3%. Regarding the study as a whole: Ankylosing spondylitis blood appeared to carry a characteristic TCR beta motif of under ten highly homologous variants.

J lost 7 bases, V lost 5 bases, and 8 bases had no gene match. This CDR3 spans 15 amino acids. Germline V gene sequence: CDR1 SGHTA, CDR2 FQGNSA. Comment on this clonotype: Antigen: not known.

Material: blood, either unsorted or a sorted T cell fraction (not recorded which). The chain employs TRBV7-2 and TRBJ2-2; 9 positions match TRBD1. The clonotype originates from a male donor with ankylosing spondylitis or in good health (not recorded which). Written as DNA, the CDR3 is TGTGCCAGCAGCCCATTACAGGGGGCGATCGGGGAGCTGTTTTTT. Translating it yields CASSPLQGAIGELFF.